This T cell receptor (beta chain) was found in a study of regulatory T cells in long-lasting Graves disease. This CDR3 has 11 residues. Germline CDR1 and CDR2: GTSNPN and SVGIG (reference sequence). Trimming removed 3 bases from V and 7 bases from J, with 9 bases in between. Time point noted: newly diagnosed GD, antithyroid drugs for less than 3 months. From PBMCs, RNA was extracted and then used to make the TCR library. This clonotype was seen only a few times. CDR3 regions were amplified by Arm-PCR using iRepertoire HTBI primers to build TCR beta libraries. Each CDR3 protein gets one entry after TCRdb re-called the multiplex PCR reads with MiXCR. Found here are about 540,000 distinct CDR3 sequences, roughly 13% of them singletons; the top ten hold roughly 10%. These data also formed part of another study, on T cells in Graves' hyperthyroidism and ophthalmopathy.

The sequencing used peripheral blood mononuclear cells (PBMCs), collected at new diagnosis, from a patient treated with antithyroid drugs. This receptor was obtained from a man in his thirties or forties with Graves disease. The chain joins TRBV30 to TRBJ1-1; no reliable D call. CDR3 sequence (DNA): TGTGCCTGGAGGGAGGCGCTTGAAGCTTTCTTT. Translating gives CAWREALEAFF.